Below are 10 T cell receptor beta chains sequenced from a single sample in a study of regulatory T cells in long-lasting Graves disease. Time point meaning: newly diagnosed GD, antithyroid drugs for less than 3 months. From RNA extracted from PBMCs, the TCR library was made. HTBI primers from iRepertoire and Arm-PCR of CDR3 regions yielded the TCR beta libraries. TCRdb reprocessed the multiplex PCR reads with MiXCR, giving one entry per CDR3 protein. In the table there are about 440,000 distinct CDR3 sequences, over 15% of which are singletons. This sample also belongs to another study, concerning T cells in Graves' hyperthyroidism and ophthalmopathy.

This specimen was peripheral blood mononuclear cells (PBMCs), taken at new diagnosis, from a patient treated with antithyroid drugs. The receptors were gathered from a woman between 18 and 29 years old with Graves disease.

This clonotype has a count of ten or more. The chain carries TRBV7-2 and TRBJ2-1; 7 nucleotides align to TRBD2. The J segment lost 8 bases and the V segment lost 5 bases, leaving 15 bases of the junction unmatched. This CDR3 contains 16 residues. CDR1 is SGHTA, CDR2 FQGNSA, per germline. Here the CDR3 reads CASSQPLGEGRHEQFF. The CDR3 DNA sequence: TGTGCCAGCAGCCAACCTTTAGGGGAGGGCCGTCATGAGCAGTTCTTC. The full variable domain, its missing parts supplied by reference TRBV7-2 and TRBJ2-1, is GAGVSQSPSNKVTEKGKDVELRCDPISGHTALYWYRQSLGQGLEFLIYFQGNSAPDKSGLPSDRFSAERTGGSVSTLTIQRTQQEDSAVYLCASSQPLGEGRHEQFFGPGTRLTVL.

The chain has TRBV28 and TRBJ1-6, with 8 bases aligning to TRBD1. Germline loops: CDR1 MDHEN, CDR2 SYDVKM. This CDR3 region has 17 residues. The V gene end was trimmed by 8 bases and the J gene end by 0 bases; junction bases not matched to a gene: 9. CDR3 region: CASLLNRGSSYNSPLHF. CDR3 nucleotide sequence: TGTGCCAGCCTTCTTAACAGGGGGAGCTCCTATAATTCACCCCTCCACTTT. Together with reference TRBV28 and TRBJ1-6, the CDR3 gives the full variable domain: DVKVTQSSRYLVKRTGEKVFLECVQDMDHENMFWYRQDPGLGLRLIYFSYDVKMKEKGDIPEGYSVSREKKERFSLILESASTNQTSMYLCASLLNRGSSYNSPLHFGNGTRLTVT.

This clonotype was found a few times. CDR3 amino acids: CAIAGGTITYEQYF. CDR3 nucleotides: TGTGCCATAGCTGGCGGGACAATTACCTACGAGCAGTACTTC. The chain links TRBV10-3 to TRBJ2-7; D is tentatively TRBD1 or TRBD2 (6 bases each). Trimming shortened V by 9 bases and J by 2 bases, and 17 bases separated the two germline ends. Germline assignment: CDR1 ENHRY and CDR2 SYGVKD. This CDR3 spans 14 amino acids.

The chain carries TRBV28 and TRBJ2-3; D may match TRBD1 or TRBD2 (5 bases each). Between the trimmed V and J ends, which lost 4 bases and 5 bases, there was a span of 10 bases. The CDR3 runs to 13 residues. Germline V gives CDR1 MDHEN, CDR2 SYDVKM. The CDR3 sequence: CASSSAGRDTQYF. The CDR3 nucleotides are TGTGCCAGCAGTTCGGCAGGGAGAGATACGCAGTATTTT.

The chain links TRBV28 to TRBJ2-2, with a weak D call TRBD1 (6 bases). The CDR3 covers 15 residues. Germline assignment: CDR1 MDHEN and CDR2 SYDVKM. Trimming removed 10 bases at V and 0 bases at J, with 15 bases between. CDR3 in amino acids: CATLEAGANTGELFF. Here the CDR3 DNA reads TGTGCCACCCTTGAAGCAGGGGCGAACACCGGGGAGCTGTTTTTT.

The table lists this clonotype with many counts. The rearrangement uses TRBV7-8 and TRBJ2-2; TRBD2 agrees at 7 bases. V lost 1 base, J lost 4 bases, and 6 bases stayed unmatched. Germline V lookup: CDR1 SGHVS, CDR2 FQNEAQ. This CDR3 is 16 amino acids long. Written as DNA, the CDR3 is TGTGCCAGCAGCTTAGTTACTAGCGTGCGCACCGGGGAGCTGTTTTTT. Its translation is CASSLVTSVRTGELFF. The variable domain in full, with the rest retrieved from reference TRBV7-8 and TRBJ2-2, is GAGVSQSPRYKVAKRGQDVALRCDPISGHVSLFWYQQALGQGPEFLTYFQNEAQLDKSGLPSDRFFAERPEGSVSTLKIQRTQQEDSAVYLCASSLVTSVRTGELFFGEGSRLTVL.

About this clonotype: One end of the junction fails to match germline, which may point to a read error. The chain combines TRBV28 with TRBJ2-2; weak D call: TRBD1 (6 bases). CDR1 and CDR2 from the germline V gene are MDHEN and SYDVKM. The CDR3 is 13 amino acids. The chain's CDR3 is CASSLSSKGELSF. In DNA, the CDR3 is TGTGCCAGCAGTTTATCTAGCAAGGGGGAGCTGTCTTTT.

This clonotype was seen many times. The V gene is TRBV28, the J gene TRBJ2-7; possibly TRBD2 for D (5 bases). Between the trimmed V and J ends, which lost 3 bases and 2 bases, there was a span of 14 bases. CDR1 is MDHEN, CDR2 SYDVKM, per germline. The CDR3 has 15 residues. DNA for the CDR3: TGTGCCAGCAGTTTGTCGGGATACCAAGCCTACGAGCAGTACTTC. This encodes CASSLSGYQAYEQYF.

This clonotype appeared once. V is TRBV18 and J is TRBJ1-5; TRBD1 matches at 8 bases. The germline CDR1 and CDR2 sequences are KGHSH and LQKENI. The CDR3 runs 13 residues. V gave up 3 bases and J gave up 10 bases; unmatched junction bases: 5. For the CDR3, the DNA is TGTGCCAGCTCACCCGACAGGGGACAACCCCAGCATTTT. Translated: CASSPDRGQPQHF. The full variable domain, its missing parts supplied by reference TRBV18 and TRBJ1-5, is NAGVMQNPRHLVRRRGQEARLRCSPMKGHSHVYWYRQLPEEGLKFMVYLQKENIIDESGMPKERFSAEFPKEGPSILRIQQVVRGDSAAYFCASSPDRGQPQHFGDGTRLSIL.

This clonotype has at least ten counts. The J gene is TRBJ2-2, the V gene TRBV11-2; 7 positions agree with TRBD2. Losses at the gene ends were 0 bases for V and 1 base for J; bases not matched to a gene: 5. In germline, CDR1 is SGHAT, CDR2 FQNNGV. CDR3 size: 17 residues. The DNA of the CDR3 is TGTGCCAGCAGCTTAGATTTTGCTAGCGGGAACACCGGGGAGCTGTTTTTT. Its protein product is CASSLDFASGNTGELFF.